The 30 T cell receptor beta chains reported below all come from one sample, sequenced in a study of T cells in narcolepsy. Profiling relied on immunoSEQ multiplex PCR, and the TCRdb table lists in-frame clones only, not all of them. The sample contains tens of thousands of clones, 81% of which appear only once. The sequencing input was memory (CD45RA-) CD4+ T cells from blood. All receptors come from a human donor in good health.

V gene TRBV15 combines with J gene TRBJ2-7; TRBD2 matches at 7 bases. V lost 1 base and J lost 2; bases outside the gene matches: 5. Germline V gene data show CDR1 as LNHNV and CDR2 as YYDKDF (reference sequence). CDR3 length: 15 residues. For the CDR3, the DNA is TGTGCCACCAGCAGAGGGTCCAGCGGGACCTACGAGCAGTACTTC. Amino acids: CATSRGSSGTYEQYF.

The chain couples TRBV5-1 to TRBJ1-5, with a tentative D call TRBD1 (6 bases). The V end lost 1 base, the J end lost 5 bases, and 13 bases lay between the germline ends. The CDR3 has 15 amino acids. Germline V gives CDR1 SGHRS, CDR2 YFSETQ. The CDR3 coding sequence is TGCGCCAGCAGCTTGTTAGGGGGATCTGATCAGCCCCAGCATTTT. Protein sequence: CASSLLGGSDQPQHF.

This chain uses TRBV9 with TRBJ1-2, with D perhaps matching TRBD1 (6 bases). CDR1 and CDR2 (germline): SGDLS, YYNGEE. This CDR3 has 16 amino acids. Trimming removed 0 bases from V and 3 bases from J, with 15 bases in between. This chain's CDR3 is CASSVAWQGLDYGYTF. The CDR3 coding sequence is TGTGCCAGCAGCGTAGCTTGGCAGGGGCTGGACTATGGCTACACCTTC.

The V and J genes are TRBV27 and TRBJ2-2; D is possibly TRBD1 (5 bases). Trimming removed 3 bases at V and 3 bases at J, with 8 bases between. This CDR3 has 14 residues. Per germline, CDR1 MNHEY and CDR2 SMNVEV (reference sequence). CDR3 loop: CASSLAGHTGELFF. The CDR3 region has the DNA TGTGCCAGCAGTTTGGCAGGGCACACCGGGGAGCTGTTTTTT.

V and J are TRBV28 and TRBJ2-2; D unresolved. This CDR3 region has 12 residues. Germline-derived CDR1 and CDR2 are MDHEN and SYDVKM. The V gene lost 4 bases and the J gene lost 5 bases, with 5 bases spanning the gap. CDR3 nucleotides: TGTGCCAGCAGTTCTCGTACCGGGGAGCTGTTTTTT. Translated, it gives CASSSRTGELFF.

The CDR3 here is CASSLGQGNTGELFF. CDR3 coding DNA: TGTGCCAGCAGCTTAGGACAAGGGAACACCGGGGAGCTGTTTTTT. The V and J genes are TRBV11-3 and TRBJ2-2; no firm D call. Trimming removed 1 base at V and 1 base at J, with 7 bases between. The CDR3 is 15 amino acids. Germline values: CDR1 SGHNT, CDR2 YENEEA.

J is TRBJ2-4 and V is TRBV7-8; 7 nucleotides align to TRBD1. Germline loops: CDR1 SGHVS, CDR2 FQNEAQ. This CDR3 is 20 amino acids long. V shed 5 bases, J shed 7 bases, and the junction held 26 bases outside the gene matches. As DNA, the CDR3 is TGTGCCAGCAGCACCCCGCGTGGCAGGGGGTCTACCGATAGGGAGAACATTCAGTACTTC. Its protein is CASSTPRGRGSTDRENIQYF. Supplemented by reference TRBV7-8 and TRBJ2-4, the full variable domain reads GAGVSQSPRYKVAKRGQDVALRCDPISGHVSLFWYQQALGQGPEFLTYFQNEAQLDKSGLPSDRFFAERPEGSVSTLKIQRTQQEDSAVYLCASSTPRGRGSTDRENIQYFGAGTRLSVL.

The rearrangement uses TRBV7-2 and TRBJ2-5; possible D gene TRBD2, 5 bases. Trimming took off 1 base at V and 2 bases at J, with 8 bases between the two ends. This CDR3 region has 14 residues. In germline, CDR1 is SGHTA, CDR2 FQGNSA. The CDR3 loop reads CASSLVSGQETQYF. For the CDR3, the DNA is TGTGCCAGCAGCTTAGTATCGGGGCAAGAGACCCAGTACTTC.

V and J are TRBV30 and TRBJ2-7; 7 bases are shared with TRBD1. The CDR3 is 16 amino acids. Germline lookup yields CDR1 GTSNPN and CDR2 SVGIG (reference sequence). V dropped 0 bases and J dropped 6; count of bases not matched to a gene: 14. CDR3 nucleotides: TGTGCCTGGAGTGTATCTCCACGGACAGGAAAGTTCGAGCAGTACTTC. Encoded protein: CAWSVSPRTGKFEQYF.

The chain employs TRBV5-4 and TRBJ2-3; perhaps D is TRBD1 or TRBD2 (5 bases each). Germline V gene data show CDR1 as SGHNT and CDR2 as YYREEE (reference sequence). V was trimmed by 4 bases and J by 2 bases, leaving 14 bases between them. The CDR3 runs 15 residues. This CDR3 is CASSDGTGLTDTQYF. The CDR3 region has the DNA TGTGCCAGCAGCGATGGGACGGGGCTCACAGATACGCAGTATTTT.

The V and J genes are TRBV19 and TRBJ1-1, with D perhaps TRBD1 (5 bases). Per germline, CDR1 LNHDA and CDR2 SQIVND (reference sequence). The CDR3 has 14 residues. V gave up 5 bases and J gave up 0 bases, with 10 bases separating them. DNA of the CDR3: TGTGCCAGTAGTTCCCCAGGGCTGAACACTGAAGCTTTCTTT. Translation: CASSSPGLNTEAFF. Using reference TRBV19 and TRBJ1-1 for the parts outside the CDR3, the full variable domain is DGGITQSPKYLFRKEGQNVTLSCEQNLNHDAMYWYRQDPGQGLRLIYYSQIVNDFQKGDIAEGYSVSREKKESFPLTVTSAQKNPTAFYLCASSSPGLNTEAFFGQGTRLTVV.

The chain's CDR3 is CASSQEAAGNRNQPQHF. The CDR3 DNA follows: TGCGCCAGCAGCCAAGAAGCGGCAGGGAATCGCAATCAGCCCCAGCATTTT. The chain carries TRBV4-1 and TRBJ1-5, with D possibly being TRBD1 (5 bases). Trimming removed 0 bases at V and 2 bases at J, with 14 bases between. This CDR3 region has 17 residues. Germline loops: CDR1 MGHRA, CDR2 YSYEKL.

The chain carries TRBV5-6 and TRBJ2-3; 7 bases match TRBD2. From germline, CDR1 is SGHDT and CDR2 YYEEEE. The CDR3 length is 15 residues. V lost 3 bases, J lost 4 bases, and 8 bases stayed unmatched. The CDR3 region is CASSSPGGNADTQYF. CDR3 in DNA: TGTGCCAGCAGCTCACCGGGAGGCAACGCAGATACGCAGTATTTT.

This clone was seen once. V gene TRBV4-2 combines with J gene TRBJ2-5, with D unresolved. This CDR3 spans 15 amino acids. Trimming took off 0 bases at V and 3 bases at J, with 11 bases between the two ends. Germline CDR1 is LGHNA and CDR2 is YNFKEQ. CDR3 residues: CASSQDPAAEETQYF. In DNA, the CDR3 is TGTGCCAGCAGCCAAGATCCCGCAGCAGAAGAGACCCAGTACTTC.

V is TRBV25-1 and J is TRBJ1-5; D unresolved. V gave up 5 bases and J gave up 9 bases, with 14 bases separating them. Germline loops: CDR1 MGHDK, CDR2 SYGVNS. This CDR3 has 13 amino acids. The CDR3: CASSPEGDGPQHF. In nucleotides, the CDR3 is TGTGCCAGCAGTCCGGAGGGAGACGGGCCCCAGCATTTT.

The CDR3 region has the DNA TGTGCCATCAGGACGGGACAGGGCGACGAGCAGTACTTC. Encoded protein: CAIRTGQGDEQYF. The chain carries TRBV10-3 and TRBJ2-7, with 9 positions matching TRBD1. Germline V gene sequence: CDR1 ENHRY, CDR2 SYGVKD. V shed 6 bases and J 5 bases; nucleotides not matched to a gene: 5. The CDR3 consists of 13 residues.

This clone has a single count. The chain uses TRBV6-1 and TRBJ1-1, with TRBD1 identical over 8 bases. The germline V gene has CDR1 MNHNS and CDR2 SASEGT. The J segment lost 4 bases and the V segment lost 7 bases, leaving 2 bases of the junction unmatched. The CDR3 runs to 12 residues. CDR3 amino acids: CASTGTGTEAFF. The CDR3 DNA is TGTGCCAGCACCGGGACAGGCACTGAAGCTTTCTTT.

CDR3 bases: TGTGCCAGCAGCGCCACGCCGAGGGGAAATCAGCCCCAGCATTTT. Protein: CASSATPRGNQPQHF. The V call is TRBV7-8, the J call TRBJ1-5, with a tentative D call TRBD1 (5 bases). Trimming left V 5 bases short and J 4 bases short, with 15 bases between. This CDR3 spans 15 amino acids. CDR1 SGHVS and CDR2 FQNEAQ come from the germline V gene.

This clone occurred once. The V gene is TRBV5-1, the J gene TRBJ1-2; 8 bases agree with TRBD1. The CDR3 covers 17 residues. J was trimmed by 1 base and V by 4 bases; bases with no gene match: 12. Germline loops: CDR1 SGHRS, CDR2 YFSETQ. This CDR3 reads CASSTPTRTGSNYGYTF. In DNA, the CDR3 is TGCGCCAGCAGCACGCCGACTAGGACAGGGAGTAACTATGGCTACACCTTC.

V is TRBV6-1 and J is TRBJ2-7; D not resolved. The V and J ends lost 6 bases and 6 bases respectively, with 12 bases between them. Germline V gene sequence: CDR1 MNHNS, CDR2 SASEGT. The CDR3 has 12 residues. The CDR3 protein is CASRTSLTEQYF. The DNA of the CDR3 is TGTGCCAGCAGAACATCACTTACCGAGCAGTACTTC.

This chain uses TRBV9 with TRBJ1-2; D perhaps matches TRBD1 (5 bases). Germline V gene lookup returns CDR1 SGDLS and CDR2 YYNGEE. The CDR3 loop spans 16 amino acids. V was pared by 0 bases and J by 1 base, with 13 bases between. CDR3 DNA sequence: TGTGCCAGCAGCGTAGGCGCAGGGAAGGGTAACTATGGCTACACCTTC. Amino acid sequence: CASSVGAGKGNYGYTF.

This clone was found a few times. This chain connects TRBV9 to TRBJ2-1, with a possible D match to TRBD2 (6 bases). With 3 bases removed from V and 4 bases from J, the gap between germline ends came to 14 bases. CDR3 length: 15 amino acids. Germline V lookup: CDR1 SGDLS, CDR2 YYNGEE. Here the CDR3 DNA reads TGTGCCAGCAGCGAAGCTCTAGCGAATTACAATGAGCAGTTCTTC. Translation gives CASSEALANYNEQFF.

The genes are TRBV7-2 and TRBJ2-2; 7 nucleotides align to TRBD2. V lost 5 bases to trimming and J lost 4 bases; unmatched junction nucleotides: 7. Germline V gene data show CDR1 as SGHTA and CDR2 as FQGNSA. The CDR3 spans 15 residues. CDR3 in amino acids: CASSLPTGGTGELFF. The CDR3 DNA follows: TGTGCCAGCAGCCTCCCTACGGGGGGCACCGGGGAGCTGTTTTTT.

V is TRBV2 and J is TRBJ1-3; a possible D gene is TRBD1 (5 bases). The CDR3 is made up of 14 amino acids. Germline lookup yields CDR1 SNHLY and CDR2 FYNNEI. V lost 6 bases, J lost 0 bases, and 9 bases lay in between. The CDR3 protein is CASRGDSSGNTIYF. Here the CDR3 DNA reads TGTGCCAGCAGGGGGGATTCCTCTGGAAACACCATATATTTT.

V and J are TRBV28 and TRBJ1-2; D call uncertain. The V gene lost 10 bases and the J gene lost 4 bases, with 16 bases spanning the gap. The CDR3 length is 13 residues. CDR1 and CDR2 (germline): MDHEN, SYDVKM. The CDR3 is CATLPPKFYGYTF. The CDR3 nucleotides read TGTGCCACCCTCCCCCCGAAGTTCTATGGCTACACCTTC.

The V call is TRBV5-4, the J call TRBJ1-2; D is possibly TRBD1 (5 bases). The germline CDR1 and CDR2 sequences are SGHNT and YYREEE (reference sequence). Trimming stripped 0 bases from V and 8 bases from J, with 8 bases between. The CDR3 covers 12 residues. The CDR3 protein is CASSLDRGGYTF. For the CDR3, the DNA is TGTGCCAGCAGCTTGGATAGGGGCGGCTACACCTTC.

J is TRBJ2-7 and V is TRBV9, with D perhaps matching TRBD1 (5 bases). This CDR3 is built from 14 residues. With 0 bases removed from V and 1 base from J, the gap between germline ends came to 8 bases. The germline CDR1 and CDR2 sequences are SGDLS and YYNGEE. The CDR3 bases are TGTGCCAGCAGCGTAGGGGGCCTATCCTACGAGCAGTACTTC. Protein: CASSVGGLSYEQYF.

Points on this clone: The junction departs from germline at one end; a sequencing error may be responsible. The same CDR3 also results from other DNA sequences found in this sample. V is TRBV6-1 and J is TRBJ1-5; no reliable D call. This CDR3 is built from 13 residues. CDR1 and CDR2 (germline): MNHNS, SASEGT. Here the CDR3 DNA reads TGCGCCAGCAAAGCGACCGAGAATCAGCCCCAGCATTTT. Its translation is CASKATENQPQHF.

This chain connects TRBV7-2 to TRBJ2-7; perhaps D is TRBD1 or TRBD2 (5 bases each). CDR1 SGHTA and CDR2 FQGNSA come from the germline V gene. V was shortened by 6 bases and J by 3 bases, with 12 bases between the two germline ends. The CDR3 loop spans 13 amino acids. DNA of the CDR3: TGTGCCAGCAGTAGACAGAGGGGCTACGAGCAGTACTTC. Amino acid sequence: CASSRQRGYEQYF.

The chain joins TRBV7-2 to TRBJ1-1; D remains unclear. Germline CDR1 SGHTA, CDR2 FQGNSA. The CDR3 loop spans 14 amino acids. Deletions cut 4 bases from V and 1 base from J, with 10 bases between. The CDR3 region is CASSSPRPNTEAFF. The CDR3 nucleotides are TGTGCCAGCAGCTCCCCTCGCCCGAACACTGAAGCTTTCTTT.